One T cell receptor (beta chain) is described in this entry. Its antigen is not identified. The CDR3 sequence is 12 residues long. Trimming stripped 4 bases from V and 9 bases from J, with 10 bases between. Per the germline V gene, CDR1 is SGHVS and CDR2 is FQNEAQ. The data derive from a study of T cells after yellow fever vaccination. Whole-study findings and limits: Some clonotypes were seen in both the CD4 and the CD8 compartments. These made up a small share and likely arose from convergent recombination.

In making TCR cDNA, 5'RACE template switching added a universal primer site and UMIs to it. MiXCR, applied by TCRdb to the 5' RACE reads, yields one record per CDR3 protein. The table has about 320,000 distinct CDR3 sequences, about 6.6% seen once. This rearrangement joins TRBV7-8 to TRBJ1-5; weak D call: TRBD1 (5 bases). The sequence was obtained from a man aged 18 to 29 who received the YFV17D yellow fever vaccine. The source was PBMCs, collected approximately 40 days after the first yellow fever vaccination. CDR3: CASSSDGGPQHF. The CDR3 DNA reads TGTGCCAGCAGCTCCGATGGGGGGCCCCAGCATTTT.